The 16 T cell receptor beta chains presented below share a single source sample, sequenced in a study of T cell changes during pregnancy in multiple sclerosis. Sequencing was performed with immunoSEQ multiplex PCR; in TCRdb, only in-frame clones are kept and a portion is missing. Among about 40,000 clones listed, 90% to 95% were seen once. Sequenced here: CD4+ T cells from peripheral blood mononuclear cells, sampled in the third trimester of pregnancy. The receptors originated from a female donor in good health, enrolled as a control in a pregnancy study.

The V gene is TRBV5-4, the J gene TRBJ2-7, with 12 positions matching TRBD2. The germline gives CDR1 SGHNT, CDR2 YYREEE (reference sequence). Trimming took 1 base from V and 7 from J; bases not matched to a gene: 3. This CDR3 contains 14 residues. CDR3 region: CASSLPSGRGEQYF. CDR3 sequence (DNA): TGTGCCAGCAGCTTGCCTAGCGGGAGGGGGGAGCAGTACTTC.

The CDR3 sequence: CASSKRDFNEQFF. CDR3 DNA: TGTGCCAGTAGTAAGCGGGATTTCAATGAGCAGTTCTTC. The gene calls are TRBV19 and TRBJ2-1; TRBD2 matches at 7 bases. Germline assignment: CDR1 LNHDA and CDR2 SQIVND (reference sequence). The junction had 3 bases not matched to a gene; V was cut back by 4 bases and J by 6 bases. The length of the CDR3 is 13 residues.

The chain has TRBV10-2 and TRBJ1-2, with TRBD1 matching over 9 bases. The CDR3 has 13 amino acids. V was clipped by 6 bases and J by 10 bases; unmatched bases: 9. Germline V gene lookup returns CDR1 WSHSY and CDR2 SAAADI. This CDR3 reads CASRPTGGRIYTF. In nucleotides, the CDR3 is TGCGCCAGCAGGCCCACAGGGGGCAGGATCTACACCTTC.

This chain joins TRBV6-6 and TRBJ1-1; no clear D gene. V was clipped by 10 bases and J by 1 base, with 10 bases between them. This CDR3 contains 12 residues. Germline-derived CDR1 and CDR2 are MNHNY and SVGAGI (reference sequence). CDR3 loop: CAIRLENTEAFF. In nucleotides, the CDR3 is TGTGCCATCCGCTTAGAGAACACTGAAGCTTTCTTT.

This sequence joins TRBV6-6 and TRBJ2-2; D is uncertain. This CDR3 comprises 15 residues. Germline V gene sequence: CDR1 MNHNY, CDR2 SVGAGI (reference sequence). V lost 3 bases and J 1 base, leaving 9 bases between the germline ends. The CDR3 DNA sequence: TGTGCCAGCAGTTATGTCTACGGGAACACCGGGGAGCTGTTTTTT. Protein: CASSYVYGNTGELFF.

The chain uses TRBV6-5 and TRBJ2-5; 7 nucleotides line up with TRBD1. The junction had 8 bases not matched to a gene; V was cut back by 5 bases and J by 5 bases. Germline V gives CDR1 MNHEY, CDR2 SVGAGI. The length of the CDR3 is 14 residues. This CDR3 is CASSGTGAAETQYF. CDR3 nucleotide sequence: TGTGCCAGCAGTGGCACAGGGGCGGCGGAGACCCAGTACTTC.

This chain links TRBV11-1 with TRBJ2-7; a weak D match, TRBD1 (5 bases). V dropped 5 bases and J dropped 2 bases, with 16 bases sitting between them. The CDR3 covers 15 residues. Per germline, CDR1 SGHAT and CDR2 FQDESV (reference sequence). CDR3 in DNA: TGTGCCAGCAGCCAGGACAATTGGGGTCCCTACGAGCAGTACTTC. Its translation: CASSQDNWGPYEQYF.

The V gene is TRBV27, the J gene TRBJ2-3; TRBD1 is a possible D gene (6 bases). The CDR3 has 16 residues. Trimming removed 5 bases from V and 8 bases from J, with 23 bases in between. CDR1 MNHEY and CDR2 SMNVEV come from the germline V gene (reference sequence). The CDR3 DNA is TGTGCCAGCAGTCCAAGCGGCAGGGGTTACGGAGCTACGCAGTATTTT. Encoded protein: CASSPSGRGYGATQYF.

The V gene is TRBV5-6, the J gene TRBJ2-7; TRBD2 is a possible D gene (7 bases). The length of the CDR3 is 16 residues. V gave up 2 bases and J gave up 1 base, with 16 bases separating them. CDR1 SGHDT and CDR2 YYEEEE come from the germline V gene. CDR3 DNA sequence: TGTGCCAGCAGCTTTGACAGGAGGGAGGGGTCCTACGAGCAGTACTTC. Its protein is CASSFDRREGSYEQYF.

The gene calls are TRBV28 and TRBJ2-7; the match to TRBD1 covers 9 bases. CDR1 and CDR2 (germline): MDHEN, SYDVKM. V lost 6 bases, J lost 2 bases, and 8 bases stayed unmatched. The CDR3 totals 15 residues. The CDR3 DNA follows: TGTGCCAGCAGACGCCGGACAGGGGTGACCTACGAGCAGTACTTC. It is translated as CASRRRTGVTYEQYF.

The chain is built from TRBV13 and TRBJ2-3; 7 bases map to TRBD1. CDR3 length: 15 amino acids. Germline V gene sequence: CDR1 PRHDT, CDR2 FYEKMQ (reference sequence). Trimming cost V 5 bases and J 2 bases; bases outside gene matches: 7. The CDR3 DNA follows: TGTGCCAGCAGCCCTGGACAGGCCCTCACAGATACGCAGTATTTT. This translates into CASSPGQALTDTQYF.

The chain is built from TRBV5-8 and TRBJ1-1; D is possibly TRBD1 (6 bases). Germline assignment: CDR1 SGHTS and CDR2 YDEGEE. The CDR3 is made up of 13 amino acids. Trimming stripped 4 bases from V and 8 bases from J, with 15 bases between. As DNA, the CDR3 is TGTGCCAGCAGCCGACAGGTCAAAGGAGAAGCTTTCTTT. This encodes CASSRQVKGEAFF. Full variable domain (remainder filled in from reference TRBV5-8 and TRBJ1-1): EAGVTQSPTHLIKTRGQQATLRCSPISGHTSVYWYQQALGLGLQFLLWYDEGEERNRGNFPPRFSGRQFPNYSSELNVNALELEDSALYLCASSRQVKGEAFFGQGTRLTVV.

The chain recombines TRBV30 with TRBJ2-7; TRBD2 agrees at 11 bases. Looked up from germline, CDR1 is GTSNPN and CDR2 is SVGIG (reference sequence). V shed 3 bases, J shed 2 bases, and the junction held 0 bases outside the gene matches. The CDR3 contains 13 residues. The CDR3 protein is CAWRLAGAYEQYF. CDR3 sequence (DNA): TGTGCCTGGAGACTAGCGGGGGCCTACGAGCAGTACTTC.

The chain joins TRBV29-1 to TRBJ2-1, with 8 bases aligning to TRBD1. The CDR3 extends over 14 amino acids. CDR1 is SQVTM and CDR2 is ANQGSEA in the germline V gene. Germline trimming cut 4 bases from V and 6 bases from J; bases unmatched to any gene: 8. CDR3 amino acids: CSVVESRGLNEQFF. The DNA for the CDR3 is TGCAGCGTTGTTGAGAGCAGGGGGCTCAATGAGCAGTTCTTC.

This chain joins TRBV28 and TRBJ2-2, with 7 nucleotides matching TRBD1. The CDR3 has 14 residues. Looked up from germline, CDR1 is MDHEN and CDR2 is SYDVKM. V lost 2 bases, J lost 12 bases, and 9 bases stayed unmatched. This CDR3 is CASSLRGRSRKLFF. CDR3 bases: TGTGCCAGCAGTTTAAGGGGGCGAAGTAGGAAGCTGTTTTTT.

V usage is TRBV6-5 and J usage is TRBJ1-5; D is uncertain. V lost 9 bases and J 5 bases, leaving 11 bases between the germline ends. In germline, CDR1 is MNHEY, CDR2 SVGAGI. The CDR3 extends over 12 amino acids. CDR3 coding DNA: TGTGCCAGTGAGACACCGTATCAGCCCCAGCATTTT. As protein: CASETPYQPQHF.